These T cell receptor beta chains were read from a single sample in a study of OX40 agonist ivuxolimab in advanced cancers. Clones were read by immunoSEQ multiplex PCR, and TCRdb kept only the in-frame ones, dropping some. The data hold about 74,000 clones, with under 95% observed a single time. Sequences were derived from CD4+ or CD8+ T cells sorted from blood, sampled in a trial of the OX40 agonist ivuxolimab. These receptors were taken from an adult with an advanced solid tumor such as melanoma, head and neck, liver or kidney cancer. CDR3s include the opening cysteine and the closing phenylalanine or tryptophan. D genes are given only for firm matches. Clone size, where shown, is once, few, many, or a class for clones that have expanded.

- TRBJ2-1 - TRBV7-9 CASSLPLVNEQFF TGTGCCAGCAGCTTGCCCCTAGTTAATGAGCAGTTCTTC
- TRBJ1-1 - TRBV6-5 CASSTGYTEAFF TGTGCCAGCAGCACAGGGTACACTGAAGCTTTCTTT
- TRBJ2-7 - TRBV7-9 CASSLVSGPYEQYF TGTGCCAGCAGCTTAGTGTCCGGTCCCTACGAGCAGTACTTC
- TRBJ1-1 few TRBV12-2 CASPEGARRVRDTEAFF TGTGCAAGTCCCGAAGGGGCCCGCAGGGTTAGGGACACTGAAGCTTTCTTT
TRBD1 TRBJ2-7 - TRBV9 CASSVDGTGGLGDEQYF TGTGCCAGCAGCGTAGATGGGACAGGGGGCCTCGGGGACGAGCAGTACTTC
TRBD2 TRBJ2-1 - TRBV12-5 CASGFLGAGGFYNEQFF TGTGCTAGTGGTTTTCTCGGGGCGGGAGGGTTCTACAATGAGCAGTTCTTC
TRBD2 TRBJ2-7 - TRBV5-1 CASSVGTSGSYEQYF TGCGCCAGCAGCGTCGGGACTAGCGGGAGCTACGAGCAGTACTTC
- TRBJ2-5 - TRBV6-5 CASSPTSGRTETQYF TGTGCCAGCAGTCCTACATCGGGGCGAACAGAGACCCAGTACTTC
- TRBJ2-1 - TRBV19 CASSIDAYNEQFF TGTGCCAGTAGTATAGACGCTTACAATGAGCAGTTCTTC
- TRBJ1-1 - TRBV19 CASSIWREAFF TGTGCCAGTAGTATTTGGAGGGAAGCTTTCTTT
- TRBJ1-1 - TRBV28 CASSLVTGLNTEAFF TGTGCCAGCAGTTTAGTCACAGGACTGAACACTGAAGCTTTCTTT
TRBD2 TRBJ2-7 once TRBV25-1 CASGGRGGPAYEQYF TGTGCCAGCGGGGGCCGGGGGGGACCAGCCTACGAGCAGTACTTC
TRBD2 TRBJ2-1 once TRBV11-1 CASSFRGGNLSPYNEQFF TGTGCCAGCAGCTTTCGGGGGGGGAACCTATCTCCCTACAATGAGCAGTTCTTC
TRBD2 TRBJ2-1 - TRBV27 CASSSGLAGYNEQFF TGTGCCAGCAGTTCGGGACTAGCGGGGTATAATGAGCAGTTCTTC
- TRBJ2-5 - TRBV7-9 CASSPLLASQETQYF TGTGCCAGCAGCCCCCTTCTAGCGTCGCAAGAGACCCAGTACTTC
- TRBJ1-6 - TRBV6-1 CASSLQISPLHF TGTGCCAGCAGTTTACAGATTTCACCCCTCCACTTT
TRBD1 TRBJ2-3 - TRBV9 CASSVEPLGTGSTDTQYF TGTGCCAGCAGCGTAGAGCCTTTAGGGACAGGGAGCACAGATACGCAGTATTTT
- TRBJ1-1 - TRBV11-3 CASSPDWGTEAFF TGTGCCAGCAGCCCGGACTGGGGCACTGAAGCTTTCTTT
- TRBJ1-2 - TRBV7-9 CASSLVGRLDGYTF TGTGCCAGCAGCTTAGTGGGGCGCTTGGATGGCTACACCTTC
- TRBJ1-1 - TRBV7-6 CASSFGGPNTEAFF TGTGCCAGCAGCTTCGGGGGCCCGAACACTGAAGCTTTCTTT
- TRBJ2-5 - TRBV28 CASSSRVGASPGETQYF TGTGCCAGCAGCTCGAGGGTAGGAGCCTCGCCTGGAGAGACCCAGTACTTC
- TRBJ2-1 once TRBV10-3 CAISVGVSYNEQFF TGTGCCATCAGTGTGGGGGTGTCCTACAATGAGCAGTTCTTC
- TRBJ2-1 - TRBV5-4 CASSPSAGEQFF TGTGCCAGCAGCCCTAGCGCCGGTGAGCAGTTCTTC
TRBD1 TRBJ1-1 - TRBV19 CASRFGTGSGTEAFF TGTGCCAGTAGGTTCGGGACAGGGTCGGGAACTGAAGCTTTCTTT
- TRBJ1-1 - TRBV4-1 CASSQAESLGTEAFF TGCGCCAGCAGCCAAGCCGAGTCACTTGGCACTGAAGCTTTCTTT
- TRBJ1-1 - TRBV19 CASSIYSRSRTEAFF TGTGCCAGTAGTATATACAGTCGAAGTCGCACTGAAGCTTTCTTT
TRBD1 TRBJ1-6 - TRBV4-1 CASSQAPGQENSPLHF TGCGCCAGCAGCCAAGCCCCCGGACAGGAAAATTCACCCCTCCACTTT
TRBD1 TRBJ1-1 - TRBV29-1 CSVLKQGVNTEAFF TGCAGCGTCCTGAAGCAGGGGGTTAACACTGAAGCTTTCTTT
- TRBJ2-7 - TRBV30 CAWSRIAYEQYF TGTGCCTGGAGTCGGATAGCCTACGAGCAGTACTTC
TRBD2 TRBJ2-1 - TRBV19 CASSPLLAGVSYNEQFF TGTGCCAGTTCCCCTTTGCTAGCGGGAGTATCCTACAATGAGCAGTTCTTC
TRBD1 TRBJ1-5 - TRBV19 CASSIGQGTSNQPQHF TGTGCCAGTAGTATAGGACAGGGCACTAGCAATCAGCCCCAGCATTTT
TRBD1 TRBJ1-1 - TRBV7-9 CASSFTGGRTEAFF TGTGCCAGCAGCTTTACAGGGGGCCGAACTGAAGCTTTCTTT
TRBD1 TRBJ1-1 - TRBV7-8 CASSLIGGGNTEAFF TGTGCCAGCAGCTTAATCGGAGGGGGCAACACTGAAGCTTTCTTT
- TRBJ2-7 - TRBV5-4 CASSSDPSSYEQYF TGTGCCAGCAGCTCCGACCCGAGCTCCTACGAGCAGTACTTC
- TRBJ1-1 - TRBV28 CASSWRDTEAFF TGTGCCAGCAGTTGGCGCGACACTGAAGCTTTCTTT
- TRBJ2-2 - TRBV19 CASSPRTANTGELFF TGTGCCAGTAGTCCCCGGACAGCGAACACCGGGGAGCTGTTTTTT
- TRBJ2-7 - TRBV7-2 CASSTYWGYEQYF TGTGCCAGCAGTACCTATTGGGGCTACGAGCAGTACTTC
TRBD2 TRBJ2-3 - TRBV11-2 CASSLTAGGSTDTQYF TGTGCCAGCAGCTTAACGGCGGGAGGTTCCACAGATACGCAGTATTTT
- TRBJ1-6 - TRBV19 CATRVGGQSPLHF TGTGCCACCAGAGTCGGGGGGCAATCACCCCTCCACTTT
- TRBJ2-2 - TRBV7-6 CASSLEWLSANTGELFF TGTGCCAGCAGCTTAGAATGGCTTTCAGCGAACACCGGGGAGCTGTTTTTT
TRBD1 TRBJ1-1 - TRBV13 CASSPSGQGDTEAFF TGTGCCAGCAGCCCCAGCGGGCAGGGGGACACTGAAGCTTTCTTT
- TRBJ2-7 - TRBV14 CASSNNEQYF TGTGCCAGCAGCAACAACGAGCAGTACTTC
TRBD1 TRBJ1-5 - TRBV19 CASRRTGGAYQPQHF TGTGCCAGTAGGAGGACAGGGGGCGCTTATCAGCCCCAGCATTTT
- TRBJ2-3 - TRBV7-2 CASSLDVWDTQYF TGTGCCAGCAGCTTAGATGTTTGGGATACGCAGTATTTT
- TRBJ1-2 - TRBV15 CATSGRGSSYGYTF TGTGCCACCAGCGGGAGGGGCTCGTCCTATGGCTACACCTTC